A single TCR beta chain is shown here with its context. The antigen is undetermined. Germline and junction disagree at one end, which may indicate a read error. No cell sorting was done before RNA was extracted from the tissue. The germline V gene encodes CDR1 MGHRA and CDR2 YSYEKL. The CDR3 has 18 amino acids. A modified ARM-PCR protocol with three rounds of nested PCR amplified TCRbeta. TCRdb redid the calling of the multiplex PCR reads with MiXCR, one entry per CDR3 protein. This sample yields approximately 76,000 distinct CDR3 sequences, of which 65% to 75% are seen a single time; approximately 12% belongs to the top ten. The data stem from a study of tumor and adjacent non-tumor tissue in lung cancer. The wider study: Aged about 31 to 76 years, patients included fewer than 11 men and about five women with stage I to III disease.

Broader study findings: Significantly higher TCR diversity was found in tumor than normal lung.

The rearrangement uses TRBV4-1 and TRBJ2-5, with D perhaps matching TRBD1 or TRBD2 (5 bases each). The specimen sequenced was lung tumor tissue. The source of this sequence is a woman between 65 and 79 years old with non-small cell lung cancer. The CDR3 sequence is CASSAPGPAKKNQETQYF. CDR3 bases: TGCGCCAGCAGCGCTCCGGGACCAGCGAAAAAAAACCAAGAGACTCAGTACTTC.